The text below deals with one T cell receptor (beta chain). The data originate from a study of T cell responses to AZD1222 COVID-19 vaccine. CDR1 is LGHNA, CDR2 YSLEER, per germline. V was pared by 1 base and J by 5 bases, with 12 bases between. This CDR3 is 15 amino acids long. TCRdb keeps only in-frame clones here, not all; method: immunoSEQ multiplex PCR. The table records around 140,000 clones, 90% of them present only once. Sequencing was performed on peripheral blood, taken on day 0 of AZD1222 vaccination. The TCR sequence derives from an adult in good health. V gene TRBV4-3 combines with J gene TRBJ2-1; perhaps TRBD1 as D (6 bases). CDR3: CASSQGQGFHNEQFF. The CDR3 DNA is TGCGCCAGCAGCCAAGGGCAGGGGTTCCACAATGAGCAGTTCTTC.